This T cell receptor beta chain was profiled in a study of T cell repertoires in cytomegalovirus infection. Background on the study: Indications came from public TCR beta signatures; they pointed to CMV infection and to a matching HLA type.

TCRdb called the reads again in MiXCR, with one record for every CDR3 protein. The sample holds approximately 250,000 distinct CDR3 sequences, 10% to 15% seen once. Details on this clonotype: No antigen is known for it.

Overall study findings and caveats: Using cumulative public TCR beta family frequency, the authors identified those who carried CMV together with the relevant HLA. CMV-specific TCR beta clonotypes restricted by HLA-C dominated the ex vivo response.

The specimen sequenced was PBMCs. The clonotype comes from a human donor in good health (CMV status not recorded). Some clones in this sample may be carry-over from other donors' samples.

The CDR3 loop is CASRRTGERDYTF. The CDR3 DNA reads as TGTGCCAGCAGAAGGACAGGGGAAAGAGACTACACCTTC. The rearrangement uses TRBV25-1 and TRBJ1-2; 9 positions agree with TRBD1. The ends lost 6 bases at V and 10 bases at J; junction bases unmatched: 9. Germline CDR1 MGHDK, CDR2 SYGVNS. CDR3 length: 13 amino acids.